The source of this T cell receptor (beta chain) is a study of early T cells in non-severe SARS-CoV-2 infection. TCRdb re-called the 5' RACE reads with MiXCR, one entry per CDR3 protein. The sample consists of about 27,000 distinct CDR3 sequences, 2.9% of them appearing once. The CDR3 is 15 amino acids. Germline V gives CDR1 DFQATT, CDR2 SNEGSKA (reference sequence). The V and J ends lost 4 bases and 1 base respectively, with 16 bases between them. This clonotype has a count of ten or more. The TCR originated in an adult who was a healthcare worker with PCR-confirmed SARS-CoV-2 infection or an uninfected control (not recorded which). The rearrangement uses TRBV20-1 and TRBJ1-1, with no clear D. The sample comprised whole blood. CDR3 coding DNA: TGCAGTGCTATAGAACGAAAATCACGGAACACTGAAGCTTTCTTT. This sequence encodes CSAIERKSRNTEAFF.